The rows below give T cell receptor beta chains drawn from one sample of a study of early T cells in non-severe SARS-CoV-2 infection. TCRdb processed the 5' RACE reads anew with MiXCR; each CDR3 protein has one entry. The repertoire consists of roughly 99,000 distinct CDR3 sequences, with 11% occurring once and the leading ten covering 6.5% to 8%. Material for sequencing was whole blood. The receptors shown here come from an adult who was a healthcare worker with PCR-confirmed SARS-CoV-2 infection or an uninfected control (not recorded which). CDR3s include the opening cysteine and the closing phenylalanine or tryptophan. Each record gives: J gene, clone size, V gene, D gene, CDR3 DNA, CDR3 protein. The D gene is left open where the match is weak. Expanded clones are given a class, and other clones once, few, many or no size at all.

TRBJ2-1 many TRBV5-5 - TGTGCCAGCAGCTCAGGGGGGTCAGGCTACAATGAGCAGTTCTTC CASSSGGSGYNEQFF
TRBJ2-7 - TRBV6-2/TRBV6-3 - TGTGCCAGCAGCTGGAAATACGAGCAGTACTTC CASSWKYEQYF
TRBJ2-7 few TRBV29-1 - TGCAGCGTCCTTGACTCCTACGAGCAGTACTTC CSVLDSYEQYF
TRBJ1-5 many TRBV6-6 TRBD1 TGTGCCAGCAGTGCGGACAGGGGGTATCAGGCCCAGCATTTT CASSADRGYQAQHF
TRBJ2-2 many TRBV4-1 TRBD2 TGCGCCAGCAGCCAAGAAGGGCTAGCGGGATCGGGCACCGGGGAGCTGTTTTTT CASSQEGLAGSGTGELFF
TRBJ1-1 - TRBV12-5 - TGTGCTAGTGGTTTGGAACTGGAAGCTTTCTTT CASGLELEAFF
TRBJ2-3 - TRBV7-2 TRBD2 TGTGCCAGCAGCTTAGTGGTAGCGGGAGTAGGGACAGATACGCAGTATTTT CASSLVVAGVGTDTQYF
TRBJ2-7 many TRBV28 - TGTGCCAGCAGGAAGTCGGAGGGGGCCTACGAGCAGTACTTC CASRKSEGAYEQYF
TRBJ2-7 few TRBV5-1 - TGCGCCAGCAACCGGCACGAGCAGTACTTC CASNRHEQYF
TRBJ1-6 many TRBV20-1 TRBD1 TGCAGTGCTCCCTTCAGAGGCGGGACAGATTATTCACCCCTCCACTTT CSAPFRGGTDYSPLHF
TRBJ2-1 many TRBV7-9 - TGTGCCAGCAGCTTGAACACAGGGAGACCTCTTGAGCAGTTCTTC CASSLNTGRPLEQFF
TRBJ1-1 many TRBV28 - TGTGCCAGCGTTACCGGGGACCTAAGAGGGACTGAAGCTTTCTTT CASVTGDLRGTEAFF
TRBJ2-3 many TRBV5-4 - TGTGCCAGCAGCTTGTCGGCCGGGAGCGGAGGCACAGATACGCAGTATTTT CASSLSAGSGGTDTQYF
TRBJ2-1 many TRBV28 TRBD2 TGTGCCAGCAGTAGCCAGGGACTAGCGGGAGCCTCCTACAATGAGCAGTTCTTC CASSSQGLAGASYNEQFF
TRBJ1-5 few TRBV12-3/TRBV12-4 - TGTGCCAGCAGTTTTCGGGTGAATCAGCCCCAGCATTTT CASSFRVNQPQHF
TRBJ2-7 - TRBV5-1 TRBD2 TGCGCCAGCAGCTTGGTTGTTCCCCGTAGCGGGACTTTTGGCGAGCAGTACTTC CASSLVVPRSGTFGEQYF
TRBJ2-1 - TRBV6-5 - TGTGCCAGCACTCGGTCACCGTCCTACAATGAGCAGTTCTTC CASTRSPSYNEQFF
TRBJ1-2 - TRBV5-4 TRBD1 TGTGCCAGCACACCACAGGGGGCCCCATATGGCTACACCTTC CASTPQGAPYGYTF
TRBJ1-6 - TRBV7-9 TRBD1 TGTGCCAGCAGCTTGGTTAGGGGGCTGTCACCCCTCCACTTT CASSLVRGLSPLHF
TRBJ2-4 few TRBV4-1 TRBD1 TGCGCCAGCAGCCCTTACAGGGGGCTGGGGGACATTCAGTACTTC CASSPYRGLGDIQYF
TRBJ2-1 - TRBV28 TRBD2 TGTGCCAGCAACTCCCTAGCGGGGGGCCACAATGAGCAGTTCTTC CASNSLAGGHNEQFF
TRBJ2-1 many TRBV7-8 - TGTGCCAGCAGCTTAGCGGCCAGAGGGAATGAGCAGTTCTTC CASSLAARGNEQFF
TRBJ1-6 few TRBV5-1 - TGCGCCAGCAGCTTGGTAAGGGGCGGGACCGCCGATTCACCCCTCCACTTT CASSLVRGGTADSPLHF
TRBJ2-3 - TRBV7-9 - TGTGCCAGCAGCTTAGTCGGGACCACAGATACGCAGTATTTT CASSLVGTTDTQYF
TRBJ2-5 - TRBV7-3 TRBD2 TGTGCCAGCTCAGCGGGATATCAAGAGACCCAGTACTTC CASSAGYQETQYF
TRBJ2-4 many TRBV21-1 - TGTGCCAGCAGCAGGGGACAGGGGACGGCAGCCAAAAACATTCAGTACTTC CASSRGQGTAAKNIQYF
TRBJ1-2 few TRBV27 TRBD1 TGTGCCAGCAGTCCGGGACAGGGATTCTTCTATGGCTACACCTTC CASSPGQGFFYGYTF
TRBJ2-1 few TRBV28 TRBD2 TGTGCCAGCAGTTTGCGAGCGGGGGTTCACAATGAGCAGTTCTTC CASSLRAGVHNEQFF
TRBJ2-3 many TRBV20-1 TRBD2 TGCAGTGCTAGACGTAGCGGGGTTAGCACAGATACGCAGTATTTT CSARRSGVSTDTQYF
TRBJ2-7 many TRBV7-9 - TGTGCCAGCAGCCCCCCTAGTCCTTACGAGCAGTACTTC CASSPPSPYEQYF
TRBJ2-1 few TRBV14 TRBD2 TGTGCCAGCAGCCAAGATCTGCTGGTCGCGGGAGTACAGAATGAGCAGTTCTTC CASSQDLLVAGVQNEQFF
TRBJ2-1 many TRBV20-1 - TGCAGTGCTAGTCTTAAGATCGTGGATGAGCAGTTCTTC CSASLKIVDEQFF
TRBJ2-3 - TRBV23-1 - TGCGCCAGCAGTCAATCTTCCGGGGGACTCACAGATACGCAGTATTTT CASSQSSGGLTDTQYF
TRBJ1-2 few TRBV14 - TGTGCCAGCAGCCAAGGGCCGGGCTATGGCTACACCTTC CASSQGPGYGYTF
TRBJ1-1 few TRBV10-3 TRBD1 TGTGCCATCAGTGAGCCGGGACAGGGGCGGCACACTGAAGCTTTCTTT CAISEPGQGRHTEAFF
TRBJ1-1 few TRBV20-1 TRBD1 TGCAGTGCTCGCGGGTCAGGGGGGGATTTGGAAGCTTTCTTT CSARGSGGDLEAFF
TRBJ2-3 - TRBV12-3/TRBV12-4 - TGTGCCAGCACCCCCACCGGGGGCACAGATACGCAGTATTTT CASTPTGGTDTQYF
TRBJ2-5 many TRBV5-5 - TGTGCCAGCAGCTTGGTGGGGCGCTCCCAAGAGACCCAGTACTTC CASSLVGRSQETQYF
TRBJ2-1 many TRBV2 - TGTGCCAGCAGTACGGGACGGGGAACTTACAATGAGCAGTTCTTC CASSTGRGTYNEQFF
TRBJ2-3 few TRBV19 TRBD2 TGTGCCAGTAGTATAGGGACTAGCCCAGATACGCAGTATTTT CASSIGTSPDTQYF
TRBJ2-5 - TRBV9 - TGTGCCAGCAGCGTAGCCGGGGTGCAAGAGACCCAGTACTTC CASSVAGVQETQYF
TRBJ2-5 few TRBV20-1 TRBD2 TGCAGTGCTACCCACATAGCGGGAGCCCGAGAGACCCAGTACTTC CSATHIAGARETQYF
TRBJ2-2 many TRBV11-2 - TGTGCCAGCAGCTTAGAGGCCTTCACCGGGGAGCTGTTTTTT CASSLEAFTGELFF
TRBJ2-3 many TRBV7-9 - TGTGCCAGCATCCCCGACTTCACAGATACGCAGTATTTT CASIPDFTDTQYF
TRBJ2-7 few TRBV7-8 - TGTGCCAGCAGCGCCCGGGGCCAATACGAGCAGTACTTC CASSARGQYEQYF
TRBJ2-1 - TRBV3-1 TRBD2 TGTGCCAGCAGCCAAGTTAGCGGGGGCCAGGATGAGCAGTTCTTC CASSQVSGGQDEQFF